Below are 14 T cell receptor beta chains sequenced from a single sample in a study of blood T cell repertoires in COVID-19. The repertoire was sequenced with immunoSEQ multiplex PCR; TCRdb's copy has only in-frame clones and lacks some. The sample has some 100,000 clones; 80% to 90% are singletons. The sequenced sample consisted of peripheral blood. The receptors originated from a human donor in a cohort sampled during active COVID-19.

V usage is TRBV29-1 and J usage is TRBJ2-3, with TRBD1 identical over 7 bases. The length of the CDR3 is 14 residues. CDR1 is SQVTM, CDR2 ANQGSEA, per germline. V dropped 5 bases and J dropped 8; count of bases not matched to a gene: 13. The DNA of the CDR3 is TGCAGCGTTATCTCTTTAGGGACAGCTGGTACGCAGTATTTT. The encoded protein is CSVISLGTAGTQYF.

The rearrangement links TRBV10-3 to TRBJ1-5; tentatively, D is TRBD1 (5 bases). V lost 9 bases, J lost 5 bases, and 14 bases lay in between. Germline CDR1 and CDR2: ENHRY and SYGVKD. CDR3 length: 13 residues. The CDR3 loop reads CAIKRGEDQPQHF. The CDR3 DNA reads TGTGCCATTAAGCGGGGGGAGGATCAGCCCCAGCATTTT.

The rearrangement uses TRBV7-2 and TRBJ2-1; 11 positions agree with TRBD1. Germline V gene lookup returns CDR1 SGHTA and CDR2 FQGNSA. This CDR3 comprises 20 residues. With 0 bases clipped from V and 0 bases from J, the junction kept 10 bases outside the gene matches. The CDR3 DNA sequence: TGTGCCAGCAGCTTAGCTTTGGGACAGGGGGAATATAACTCCTACAATGAGCAGTTCTTC. Residues: CASSLALGQGEYNSYNEQFF.

Written as DNA, the CDR3 is TGTGCCAGTAGTATAGCTAGAGGACCCGGGACAGTGTCCTATGGCTACACCTTC. This sequence encodes CASSIARGPGTVSYGYTF. The V and J genes are TRBV19 and TRBJ1-2, with 7 bases fitting TRBD1. Per germline, CDR1 LNHDA and CDR2 SQIVND (reference sequence). With 1 base clipped from V and 4 bases from J, the junction kept 15 bases outside the gene matches. The length of the CDR3 is 18 residues.

The chain is built from TRBV2 and TRBJ1-5; the match to TRBD1 covers 7 bases. The CDR3 loop spans 15 amino acids. Germline V gene sequence: CDR1 SNHLY, CDR2 FYNNEI. The V and J ends lost 8 bases and 0 bases, in that order; junction bases with no gene match: 7. Written as DNA, the CDR3 is TGTGCCAGCGGTGGGGACAGCCTTAGCAATCAGCCCCAGCATTTT. This codes for CASGGDSLSNQPQHF.

Remarks on this clone: At the DNA level, this CDR3 is encoded by other sequences in the same sample as well. The rearrangement links TRBV7-3 to TRBJ2-2; D is perhaps TRBD2 (5 bases). V dropped 5 bases and J dropped 0 bases, with 13 bases sitting between them. In germline, CDR1 is SGHTA, CDR2 FQGTGA. The CDR3 is 16 residues long. CDR3 sequence: CASSLAGYANTGELFF. CDR3 bases: TGTGCCAGCAGCCTTGCGGGTTATGCGAACACCGGGGAGCTGTTTTTT.

The V gene is TRBV12-3 or TRBV12-4, the J gene TRBJ2-1, with a weak D call TRBD1 (6 bases). The CDR3 loop spans 11 amino acids. V was pared by 3 bases and J by 16 bases, with 13 bases between. In DNA, the CDR3 is TGTGCCAGCAGTTTGGGGGCTTATCTTTTCTTC. Amino acids: CASSLGAYLFF.

The chain is built from TRBV6-6 and TRBJ2-1; D is uncertain. V was cut by 11 bases and J by 10 bases, with 15 bases left in between. CDR3 length: 11 amino acids. Germline V lookup: CDR1 MNHNY, CDR2 SVGAGI (reference sequence). CDR3 in DNA: TGTGCCGGGTCCAGTGGGCTAGAGCAGTTCTTC. The encoded protein is CAGSSGLEQFF.

The chain recombines TRBV5-4 with TRBJ2-3, with TRBD2 matching 10 bases. Trimming took 0 bases from V and 0 from J; bases not matched to a gene: 4. This CDR3 comprises 17 residues. Per germline, CDR1 SGHNT and CDR2 YYREEE (reference sequence). CDR3 region: CASSLDASGGSTDTQYF. The CDR3 bases are TGTGCCAGCAGCTTGGATGCTAGCGGGGGCAGCACAGATACGCAGTATTTT.

J is TRBJ2-5 and V is TRBV6-6, with TRBD1 matching over 9 bases. CDR1 is MNHNY, CDR2 SVGAGI, per germline (reference sequence). This CDR3 comprises 14 residues. V gave up 5 bases and J gave up 5 bases; unmatched junction bases: 6. CDR3 nucleotide sequence: TGTGCCAGCAGTACCCGGACAGGGGATGAGACCCAGTACTTC. It encodes CASSTRTGDETQYF.

This chain links TRBV7-9 with TRBJ1-2; no clear D gene. The CDR3 has 14 amino acids. Trimming took 1 base from V and 4 from J, leaving 10 bases between them. Germline assignment: CDR1 SEHNR and CDR2 FQNEAQ (reference sequence). CDR3 amino acids: CASSLVAVSYGYTF. The CDR3 DNA reads TGTGCCAGCAGCTTAGTGGCAGTCAGCTATGGCTACACCTTC.

This clone showed up just a few times. The genes are TRBV7-9 and TRBJ2-7; D is perhaps TRBD2 (7 bases). CDR1 is SEHNR and CDR2 is FQNEAQ in the germline V gene (reference sequence). This CDR3 spans 16 amino acids. The V gene lost 4 bases and the J gene lost 4 bases, with 20 bases spanning the gap. This CDR3 reads CASSWGPGGGSYEQYF. In nucleotides, the CDR3 is TGTGCCAGCAGCTGGGGGCCCGGCGGGGGTTCTTACGAGCAGTACTTC.

J is TRBJ1-5 and V is TRBV6-5; 7 positions agree with TRBD1. The CDR3 is made up of 15 amino acids. Losses at the gene ends were 8 bases for V and 3 bases for J; bases not matched to a gene: 10. CDR1 MNHEY and CDR2 SVGAGI come from the germline V gene. DNA of the CDR3: TGTGCCAGCGCTAGACAGGGCGAATTCAATCAGCCCCAGCATTTT. Translation gives CASARQGEFNQPQHF.

This chain joins TRBV11-2 and TRBJ2-3; D possibly corresponds to TRBD1 (6 bases). The CDR3 is 15 amino acids. Trimming shortened V by 5 bases and J by 0 bases, and 12 bases separated the two germline ends. Germline values: CDR1 SGHAT, CDR2 FQNNGV. CDR3 in amino acids: CASSRTAISTDTQYF. CDR3 coding DNA: TGTGCCAGCAGCCGGACAGCGATCAGCACAGATACGCAGTATTTT.